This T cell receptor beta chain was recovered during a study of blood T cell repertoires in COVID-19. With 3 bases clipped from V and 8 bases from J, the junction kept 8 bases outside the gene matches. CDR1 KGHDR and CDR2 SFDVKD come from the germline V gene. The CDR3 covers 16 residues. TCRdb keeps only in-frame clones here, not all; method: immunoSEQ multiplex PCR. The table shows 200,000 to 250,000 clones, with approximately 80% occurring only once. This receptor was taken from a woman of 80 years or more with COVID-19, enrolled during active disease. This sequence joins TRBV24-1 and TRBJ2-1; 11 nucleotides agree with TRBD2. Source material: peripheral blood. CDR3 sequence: CATSDNRLAGKDEQFF. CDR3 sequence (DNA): TGTGCCACCAGTGATAACCGACTAGCGGGAAAGGATGAGCAGTTCTTC.